This passage covers 13 T cell receptor beta chains from one sample sequenced in a study of preoperative IRX-2 immunotherapy in early breast cancer. Clones were sequenced by immunoSEQ multiplex PCR, and TCRdb holds only the in-frame ones, with some missing. The sample shows roughly 93,000 clones, around 86% of them seen only once. Treatment described: preoperative locoregional IRX-2 cytokine immunotherapy. Here the sequenced sample was tumor tissue, taken after IRX-2 immunotherapy. Source of these receptors: a human donor with breast cancer.

The CDR3 spells CASSPMGTSNYGYTF. CDR3 bases: TGTGCCAGCAGCCCTATGGGGACCTCTAACTATGGCTACACCTTC. The chain links TRBV28 to TRBJ1-2, with D possibly TRBD1 on 5 matching bases. Between the trimmed V and J ends, which lost 6 bases and 0 bases, there was a span of 14 bases. This CDR3 spans 15 amino acids. From germline, CDR1 is MDHEN and CDR2 SYDVKM.

The V gene is TRBV19, the J gene TRBJ1-5, with a possible D match to TRBD1 (6 bases). CDR1 and CDR2 from the germline V gene are LNHDA and SQIVND (reference sequence). This CDR3 is 17 amino acids long. Trimming pared 5 bases from V and 5 bases from J, leaving 22 bases between. The CDR3: CASSWTEGGSNYQPQHF. As DNA, the CDR3 is TGTGCCAGTAGTTGGACAGAGGGAGGTTCCAATTATCAGCCCCAGCATTTT.

The chain has TRBV28 and TRBJ1-1, with 10 bases that match TRBD1. The CDR3 is 12 residues long. Germline values: CDR1 MDHEN, CDR2 SYDVKM. V was clipped by 5 bases and J by 12 bases; unmatched bases: 6. The CDR3 DNA is TGTGCCAGCAGTCTCCCGGACAGGGGGACTTTCTTT. Protein: CASSLPDRGTFF.

This clone was seen more than once but under ten times. The CDR3 loop reads CASSYQTTSYNEQFF. As DNA, the CDR3 is TGTGCCAGCAGTTACCAGACCACCTCCTACAATGAGCAGTTCTTC. The gene calls are TRBV6-8 and TRBJ2-1; D not certain. Trimming removed 2 bases at V and 0 bases at J, with 8 bases between. The germline V gene has CDR1 MNHGY and CDR2 SAAAGT. The CDR3 covers 15 residues.

The gene calls are TRBV25-1 and TRBJ1-2; 9 bases are shared with TRBD1. The CDR3 covers 15 residues. The germline CDR1 and CDR2 sequences are MGHDK and SYGVNS. The J segment lost 4 bases and the V segment lost 6 bases, leaving 9 bases of the junction unmatched. CDR3 in DNA: TGTGCCAGCAGGTCCCCGGGACAGGGAATCTATGGCTACACCTTC. Its protein is CASRSPGQGIYGYTF.

This sequence joins TRBV4-1 and TRBJ1-2; TRBD1 is a possible D gene (5 bases). From germline, CDR1 is MGHRA and CDR2 YSYEKL. The CDR3 consists of 14 residues. V was clipped by 0 bases and J by 10 bases, with 15 bases between them. As DNA, the CDR3 is TGCGCCAGCAGCCAAGATGGGGGAGAGTCATTCTACACCTTC. This encodes CASSQDGGESFYTF.

J is TRBJ1-6 and V is TRBV11-3, with 9 bases matching TRBD1. The CDR3 runs to 15 residues. V was pared by 5 bases and J by 5 bases, with 4 bases of the junction left unmatched. Germline V gives CDR1 SGHNT, CDR2 YENEEA. In DNA form, the CDR3 reads TGTGCCAGCAGCCCGAGGACAGGGGATAATTCACCCCTCCACTTT. Translating it yields CASSPRTGDNSPLHF.

This rearrangement joins TRBV29-1 to TRBJ2-7, with TRBD1 matching over 8 bases. This CDR3 region has 14 residues. V gave up 6 bases and J gave up 7 bases; unmatched junction bases: 14. Looked up from germline, CDR1 is SQVTM and CDR2 is ANQGSEA. The CDR3 here is CSVSVDRGMGEQYF. CDR3 sequence (DNA): TGCAGCGTGAGCGTCGACAGGGGAATGGGTGAGCAGTACTTC.

This clone has just one count. This rearrangement joins TRBV19 to TRBJ2-7; D is uncertain. In germline, CDR1 is LNHDA, CDR2 SQIVND (reference sequence). V lost 5 bases to trimming and J lost 5 bases, with 19 bases between them. The CDR3 consists of 15 residues. In DNA form, the CDR3 reads TGTGCCAGTAGTGACTCCGGGCCCCCTCTAGACGAGCAGTACTTC. As protein: CASSDSGPPLDEQYF.

This chain connects TRBV19 to TRBJ1-2; possibly TRBD1 for D (5 bases). V was shortened by 5 bases and J by 8 bases, with 15 bases between the two germline ends. The germline CDR1 and CDR2 sequences are LNHDA and SQIVND (reference sequence). This CDR3 has 13 residues. CDR3 bases: TGTGCCAGTAGTCCGGGCGGGGCGGGCGGCTACACCTTC. Residues: CASSPGGAGGYTF.

V and J are TRBV5-1 and TRBJ2-1, with TRBD2 matching over 8 bases. CDR1 and CDR2 from the germline V gene are SGHRS and YFSETQ. V lost 5 bases and J lost 8; bases outside the gene matches: 12. The CDR3 length is 15 residues. The CDR3: CASRRGAGAGDEQFF. CDR3 DNA: TGCGCCAGCAGACGAGGGGCGGGAGCGGGGGATGAGCAGTTCTTC.

The rearrangement uses TRBV28 and TRBJ2-1; 8 bases line up with TRBD2. In germline, CDR1 is MDHEN, CDR2 SYDVKM. There are 13 residues in the CDR3. V trimming: 6 bases; J trimming: 13 bases; junction bases outside the gene matches: 11. The chain's CDR3 is CASRSPGGDTQFF. The DNA of the CDR3 is TGTGCCAGCAGGTCCCCCGGGGGGGACACCCAGTTCTTC.

The chain joins TRBV29-1 to TRBJ2-3; 12 nucleotides line up with TRBD1. CDR3 size: 14 residues. V was clipped by 6 bases and J by 4 bases; unmatched bases: 5. Germline V lookup: CDR1 SQVTM, CDR2 ANQGSEA. CDR3 sequence: CSVWDRGQPDTQYF. The DNA of the CDR3 is TGCAGCGTCTGGGACAGGGGGCAGCCAGATACGCAGTATTTT.